One and the same sample provided the 14 T cell receptor beta chains below, sequenced in a study of blood T cell repertoires in COVID-19. Measured with immunoSEQ multiplex PCR; TCRdb has only the in-frame clones, and not every one. The table records about 200,000 clones, roughly 90% of them present only once. What was sequenced was PBMCs or T cells enriched from blood (not recorded which). The receptors originated from a woman aged 25 to 39 who had recovered from COVID-19.

The rearrangement joins TRBV27 to TRBJ1-4; TRBD1 matches 8 bases. CDR1 and CDR2 from the germline V gene are MNHEY and SMNVEV (reference sequence). The CDR3 sequence is 15 residues long. Trimming took 6 bases from V and 4 from J; bases not matched to a gene: 7. CDR3 DNA sequence: TGTGCCAGCAGCTCCTTGGACAGGGTTAATGAAAAACTGTTTTTT. It codes for CASSSLDRVNEKLFF.

The genes are TRBV7-2 and TRBJ1-2; D gene ambiguous. This CDR3 spans 12 amino acids. CDR1 and CDR2 from the germline V gene are SGHTA and FQGNSA. With 4 bases removed from V and 0 bases from J, the gap between germline ends came to 3 bases. The CDR3 nucleotides read TGTGCCAGCAGCTACACTAACTATGGCTACACCTTC. It is translated as CASSYTNYGYTF.

V usage is TRBV19 and J usage is TRBJ2-3, with 14 bases fitting TRBD2. CDR3 length: 15 residues. With V trimmed by 6 bases and J by 1 base, 0 bases remained unmatched. Germline CDR1 reads LNHDA; CDR2 reads SQIVND (reference sequence). The chain's CDR3 is CASRGLAGGTDTQYF. CDR3 bases: TGTGCCAGTAGGGGACTAGCGGGAGGCACAGATACGCAGTATTTT.

CDR3 residues: CASSWTDSPNSPLHF. The DNA for the CDR3 is TGTGCCAGCAGCTGGACAGACAGCCCCAATTCACCCCTCCACTTT. The V gene is TRBV7-9, the J gene TRBJ1-6, with D maybe TRBD1 (6 bases). This CDR3 is 15 amino acids long. With 4 bases removed from V and 7 bases from J, the gap between germline ends came to 14 bases. Germline lookup yields CDR1 SEHNR and CDR2 FQNEAQ (reference sequence). Variable domain in full (rest from reference TRBV7-9 and TRBJ1-6): DTGVSQNPRHKITKRGQNVTFRCDPISEHNRLYWYRQTLGQGPEFLTYFQNEAQLEKSRLLSDRFSAERPKGSFSTLEIQRTEQGDSAMYLCASSWTDSPNSPLHFGNGTRLTVT.

As DNA, the CDR3 is TGTGCCAGCAGTGACTGGGTAGCGGGGAGATCCAATGAGCAGTTCTTC. This codes for CASSDWVAGRSNEQFF. J is TRBJ2-1 and V is TRBV6-1; 8 positions match TRBD2. This CDR3 region has 16 residues. V shed 3 bases and J 6 bases; nucleotides not matched to a gene: 10. Germline V gives CDR1 MNHNS, CDR2 SASEGT.

This clone appeared a few times. V is TRBV7-8 and J is TRBJ1-5; D possibly corresponds to TRBD1 (5 bases). Trimming shortened V by 6 bases and J by 3 bases, and 9 bases separated the two germline ends. Germline V gives CDR1 SGHVS, CDR2 FQNEAQ. The CDR3 loop spans 13 amino acids. CDR3 region: CASSQGNNQPQHF. As DNA, the CDR3 is TGTGCCAGCAGTCAGGGAAACAATCAGCCCCAGCATTTT.

The V and J genes are TRBV29-1 and TRBJ2-5; the match to TRBD2 covers 14 bases. J was trimmed by 5 bases and V by 4 bases; bases with no gene match: 6. The CDR3 spans 15 residues. The germline V gene has CDR1 SQVTM and CDR2 ANQGSEA. For the CDR3, the DNA is TGCAGCGTTGTGGGACTAGCGGGGGTTGTGGAGACCCAGTACTTC. Amino acids: CSVVGLAGVVETQYF.

V is TRBV10-3 and J is TRBJ1-6, with D possibly matching TRBD1 (6 bases). The length of the CDR3 is 13 residues. Trimming cost V 5 bases and J 10 bases, with 12 bases left between them. Looked up from germline, CDR1 is ENHRY and CDR2 is SYGVKD. CDR3 in amino acids: CAISPRGNSPLHF. As DNA, the CDR3 is TGTGCCATCAGTCCCAGGGGAAACTCACCCCTCCACTTT.

V usage is TRBV5-4 and J usage is TRBJ2-7; D might be TRBD1 (6 bases). Trimming removed 5 bases at V and 7 bases at J, with 16 bases between. The CDR3 spans 13 residues. Germline V gene data show CDR1 as SGHNT and CDR2 as YYREEE (reference sequence). Here the CDR3 DNA reads TGTGCCAGCAGTTCGGAACCAGGGGATGAGCAGTACTTC. It encodes CASSSEPGDEQYF.

A note on this clone: One junction end disagrees with the germline gene, perhaps due to a read error. The chain is built from TRBV30 and TRBJ2-6; the match to TRBD2 covers 10 bases. The CDR3 contains 16 residues. CDR1 is GTSNPN and CDR2 is SVGIG in the germline V gene (reference sequence). Here the CDR3 reads CAWRLAGLSVANVLTF. CDR3 DNA: TGTGCCTGGAGACTAGCGGGGCTGTCTGTGGCCAACGTCCTGACTTTC.

The CDR3, as DNA: TGTGCCAGCAGCTTAGGTAGCGGTCCCGGCTACACCTTC. Protein product: CASSLGSGPGYTF. The chain uses TRBV11-2 and TRBJ1-2; D gene uncertain. CDR1 is SGHAT and CDR2 is FQNNGV in the germline V gene. This CDR3 spans 13 amino acids. Trimming took off 1 base at V and 8 bases at J, with 11 bases between the two ends.

This clone was seen only a few times. The rearrangement uses TRBV18 and TRBJ1-1; D possibly corresponds to TRBD1 (5 bases). The V gene's germline CDR1 is KGHSH and CDR2 LQKENI. Trimming shortened V by 3 bases and J by 5 bases, and 16 bases separated the two germline ends. CDR3 length: 15 residues. The CDR3 reads CASSPNRQGETEAFF. CDR3 DNA sequence: TGTGCCAGCTCACCGAATCGGCAGGGTGAGACTGAAGCTTTCTTT. Full variable domain (missing parts from reference TRBV18 and TRBJ1-1): NAGVMQNPRHLVRRRGQEARLRCSPMKGHSHVYWYRQLPEEGLKFMVYLQKENIIDESGMPKERFSAEFPKEGPSILRIQQVVRGDSAAYFCASSPNRQGETEAFFGQGTRLTVV.

V is TRBV6-5 and J is TRBJ1-3; a weak D match, TRBD1 (5 bases). CDR3 size: 14 residues. In germline, CDR1 is MNHEY, CDR2 SVGAGI. With 3 bases removed from V and 1 base from J, the gap between germline ends came to 7 bases. Here the CDR3 DNA reads TGTGCCAGCAGTTATAGGGGTTCTGGAAACACCATATATTTT. This sequence encodes CASSYRGSGNTIYF.

This clone has only a few counts. The rearrangement links TRBV6-2 or TRBV6-3 to TRBJ2-3; 7 bases are a match to TRBD2. V shed 2 bases, J shed 2 bases, and the junction held 10 bases outside the gene matches. Germline V gene sequence: CDR1 MNHEY, CDR2 SVGEGT. CDR3 length equals 17 residues. The CDR3 region is CASSYSAGDINTDTQYF. Here the CDR3 DNA reads TGTGCCAGCAGTTACAGTGCGGGAGACATTAACACAGATACGCAGTATTTT.